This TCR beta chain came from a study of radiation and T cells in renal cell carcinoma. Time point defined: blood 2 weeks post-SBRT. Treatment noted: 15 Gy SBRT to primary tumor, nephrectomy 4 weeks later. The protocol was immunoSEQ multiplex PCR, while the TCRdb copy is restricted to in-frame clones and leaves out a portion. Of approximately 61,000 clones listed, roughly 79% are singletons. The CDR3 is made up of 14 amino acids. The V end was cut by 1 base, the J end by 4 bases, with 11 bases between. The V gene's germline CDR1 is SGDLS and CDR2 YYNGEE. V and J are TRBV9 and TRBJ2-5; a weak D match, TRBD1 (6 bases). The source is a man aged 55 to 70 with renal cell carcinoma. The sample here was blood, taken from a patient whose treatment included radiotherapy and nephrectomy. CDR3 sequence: CASSVQGLRETQYF. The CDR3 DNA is TGTGCCAGCAGCGTACAGGGGTTGCGAGAGACCCAGTACTTC.